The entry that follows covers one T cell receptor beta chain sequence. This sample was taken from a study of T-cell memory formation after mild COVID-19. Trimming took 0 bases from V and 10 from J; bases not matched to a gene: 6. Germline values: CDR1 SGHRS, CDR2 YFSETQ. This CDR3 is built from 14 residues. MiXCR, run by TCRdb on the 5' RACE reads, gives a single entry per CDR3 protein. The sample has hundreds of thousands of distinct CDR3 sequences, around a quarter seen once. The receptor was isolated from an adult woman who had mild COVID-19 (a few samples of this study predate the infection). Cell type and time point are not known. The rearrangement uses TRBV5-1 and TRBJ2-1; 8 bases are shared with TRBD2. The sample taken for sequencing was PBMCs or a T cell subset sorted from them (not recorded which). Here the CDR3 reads CASSLAVAGREQFF. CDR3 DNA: TGCGCCAGCAGCTTGGCGGTAGCGGGGAGGGAGCAGTTCTTC.